One sample yielded the 17 T cell receptor beta chains listed below, sequenced in a study of glioma-infiltrating T cells. The iRepertoire nested amplicon-rescue multiplex PCR amplified TCR alpha and beta CDR3s from RNA. Each CDR3 protein gets one entry after TCRdb re-called the multiplex PCR reads with MiXCR. The table has 20,000 to 25,000 distinct CDR3 sequences, about 22% seen once. Sequencing was carried out using glioma tissue, nonneoplastic brain tissue, or PBMCs (not recorded which). Receptors originate from a human donor with low-grade glioma or glioblastoma, undergoing nonglioma brain surgery, or in good health (not recorded which).

This clonotype was counted only a few times. The chain employs TRBV19 and TRBJ2-7, with 9 bases that match TRBD1. With 5 bases clipped from V and 0 bases from J, the junction kept 2 bases outside the gene matches. CDR1 is LNHDA, CDR2 SQIVND, per germline (reference sequence). This CDR3 is built from 14 residues. The CDR3 nucleotides are TGTGCCAGTAGTGGGACAGGGCTCTCCTACGAGCAGTACTTC. This gives the protein CASSGTGLSYEQYF. Full variable domain (rest looked up from reference TRBV19 and TRBJ2-7): DGGITQSPKYLFRKEGQNVTLSCEQNLNHDAMYWYRQDPGQGLRLIYYSQIVNDFQKGDIAEGYSVSREKKESFPLTVTSAQKNPTAFYLCASSGTGLSYEQYFGPGTRLTVT.

Ten or more counts support this clonotype. The genes are TRBV20-1 and TRBJ2-1; either TRBD1 or TRBD2 may supply D (5 bases each). CDR3 length: 15 residues. Germline CDR1 reads DFQATT; CDR2 reads SNEGSKA (reference sequence). The V end was cut by 0 bases, the J end by 4 bases, with 13 bases between. This CDR3 is CSAREPGTFYNEQFF. Here the CDR3 DNA reads TGCAGTGCTAGAGAACCCGGGACCTTTTACAATGAGCAGTTCTTC.

This clonotype was seen at least ten times. A clone one base away is much larger, so this may be a read error. The chain links TRBV7-3 to TRBJ2-7, with D possibly being TRBD1 (6 bases). Deletions cut 11 bases from V and 2 bases from J, with 16 bases between. CDR1 SGHTA and CDR2 FQGTGA come from the germline V gene. The CDR3 loop spans 13 amino acids. CDR3 protein: CARSLDSTYEQYF. The CDR3 nucleotides read TGTGCCCGCTCCCTGGACAGTACCTACGAGCAGTACTTC.

The V gene is TRBV6-5, the J gene TRBJ1-2; 9 bases match TRBD1. Germline V CDR1 and CDR2: MNHEY, SVGAGI. The CDR3 extends over 14 amino acids. The CDR3 DNA sequence: TGTGTTAGCAGTTACGACAGGGGGGTGGGTGGCTACACCTTC. This codes for CVSSYDRGVGGYTF.

This clonotype occurred a few times. V and J are TRBV4-1 and TRBJ2-3, with 8 bases that match TRBD2. CDR3 length: 17 amino acids. Germline CDR1 MGHRA, CDR2 YSYEKL. V shed 0 bases and J 8 bases; nucleotides not matched to a gene: 13. CDR3 nucleotides: TGCGCCAGCAGCCAAGAGAGCGGGGGCGCCCTCGGGGGTACGCAGTATTTT. It yields the protein CASSQESGGALGGTQYF.

J is TRBJ2-7 and V is TRBV5-5; possible D gene TRBD1, 5 bases. The V gene's germline CDR1 is SGHKS and CDR2 YYEKEE (reference sequence). This CDR3 comprises 13 residues. Deletions cut 3 bases from V and 2 bases from J, with 9 bases between. The CDR3 loop reads CASSWGSTYEQYF. For the CDR3, the DNA is TGTGCCAGCAGCTGGGGCAGTACCTACGAGCAGTACTTC.

CDR3 nucleotide sequence: TGTGCCAGCAGCGCCTACCGGGGGCGCACAGATACGCAGTATTTT. Protein product: CASSAYRGRTDTQYF. The chain links TRBV7-2 to TRBJ2-3; D possibly matches TRBD1 or TRBD2 (6 bases each). In germline, CDR1 is SGHTA, CDR2 FQGNSA. The germline V and J ends were trimmed by 5 bases and 1 base, with 13 bases remaining between them. This CDR3 spans 15 amino acids.

This clonotype was observed many times. This chain connects TRBV7-9 to TRBJ2-3; D is possibly TRBD2 (5 bases). CDR1 and CDR2 (germline): SEHNR, FQNEAQ (reference sequence). The CDR3 contains 15 residues. V lost 2 bases to trimming and J lost 3 bases, with 12 bases between them. The chain's CDR3 is CASSLRGSGTDTQYF. The DNA for the CDR3 is TGTGCCAGCAGCTTAAGAGGGTCTGGTACAGATACGCAGTATTTT.

This clonotype is medium-sized. The chain links TRBV28 to TRBJ1-1; D gene uncertain. Germline V CDR1 and CDR2: MDHEN, SYDVKM. CDR3 length: 11 amino acids. V was cut by 2 bases and J by 8 bases, with 6 bases left in between. The CDR3 is CASSLGLEAFF. The CDR3 DNA reads as TGTGCCAGCAGTTTAGGACTCGAAGCTTTCTTT. The variable domain in full, with the rest retrieved from reference TRBV28 and TRBJ1-1, is DVKVTQSSRYLVKRTGEKVFLECVQDMDHENMFWYRQDPGLGLRLIYFSYDVKMKEKGDIPEGYSVSREKKERFSLILESASTNQTSMYLCASSLGLEAFFGQGTRLTVV.

This clonotype was detected many times. The J gene is TRBJ1-4, the V gene TRBV6-2 or TRBV6-3, with a weak D call TRBD1 (6 bases). Germline loops: CDR1 MNHEY, CDR2 SVGEGT. V was trimmed by 0 bases and J by 8 bases, leaving 13 bases between them. The CDR3 runs to 15 residues. In DNA, the CDR3 is TGTGCCAGCAGTTACTCGGAACAGGGCGGAGAAAAACTGTTTTTT. Its translation: CASSYSEQGGEKLFF.

This clonotype has just one count. The chain carries TRBV20-1 and TRBJ2-3; D tentatively fits TRBD1 or TRBD2 (6 bases each). V was trimmed by 7 bases and J by 3 bases, leaving 14 bases between them. This CDR3 has 13 amino acids. Germline values: CDR1 DFQATT, CDR2 SNEGSKA (reference sequence). This CDR3 reads CSGGGQRTDTQYF. CDR3 DNA sequence: TGCAGTGGAGGGGGGCAACGGACAGATACGCAGTATTTT.

Turning to this clonotype: A read error may be the cause here, since a much bigger clone is one base away. The chain couples TRBV12-3 or TRBV12-4 to TRBJ1-1; D gene unclear. The CDR3 spans 13 residues. This CDR3 reads CASSYLLNTETFF. The CDR3 region has the DNA TGTGCCAGCAGTTACTTACTGAACACTGAAACTTTCTTT.

The chain recombines TRBV14 with TRBJ1-4; possibly TRBD1 for D (6 bases). The CDR3 is 16 amino acids. V lost 5 bases, J lost 0 bases, and 13 bases lay in between. Per the germline V gene, CDR1 is SGHDN and CDR2 is FVKESK. The CDR3 coding sequence is TGTGCCAGCAGCGGATGGACAGCTGCAACTAATGAAAAACTGTTTTTT. Translation: CASSGWTAATNEKLFF.

This clonotype showed up just once. V and J are TRBV24-1 and TRBJ2-3, with D tentatively TRBD2 (5 bases). V gave up 4 bases and J gave up 5 bases, with 9 bases separating them. The length of the CDR3 is 13 residues. The germline V gene encodes CDR1 KGHDR and CDR2 SFDVKD. For the CDR3, the DNA is TGTGCCACCAGTGACCCCGGACTAGATACGCAGTATTTT. It encodes CATSDPGLDTQYF.

This clonotype was seen many times. The chain couples TRBV28 to TRBJ2-3; D gene ambiguous. Germline CDR1 and CDR2: MDHEN and SYDVKM. This CDR3 comprises 12 residues. V gave up 5 bases and J gave up 13 bases, with 16 bases separating them. The CDR3 DNA sequence: TGTGCCAGCAGTGAGGTCCGCAGTGAAGAGTATTTT. This gives the protein CASSEVRSEEYF.

This clonotype occurred a few times. The genes are TRBV20-1 and TRBJ2-5, with TRBD2 matching 7 bases. The germline gives CDR1 DFQATT, CDR2 SNEGSKA (reference sequence). This CDR3 comprises 13 residues. The V and J ends lost 5 bases and 2 bases, in that order; junction bases with no gene match: 5. This CDR3 is CSALSGGQETQYF. The CDR3 nucleotides read TGCAGTGCTCTTTCGGGGGGTCAAGAGACCCAGTACTTC.

The sample holds many counts of this clonotype. This chain links TRBV6-2 or TRBV6-3 with TRBJ2-4, with D maybe TRBD2 (6 bases). Germline values: CDR1 MNHEY, CDR2 SVGEGT. V lost 0 bases and J 2 bases, leaving 8 bases between the germline ends. This CDR3 is built from 15 residues. The CDR3 nucleotides read TGTGCCAGCAGTTACTCCGGGGGTTCCAAAAACATTCAGTACTTC. Translation gives CASSYSGGSKNIQYF.